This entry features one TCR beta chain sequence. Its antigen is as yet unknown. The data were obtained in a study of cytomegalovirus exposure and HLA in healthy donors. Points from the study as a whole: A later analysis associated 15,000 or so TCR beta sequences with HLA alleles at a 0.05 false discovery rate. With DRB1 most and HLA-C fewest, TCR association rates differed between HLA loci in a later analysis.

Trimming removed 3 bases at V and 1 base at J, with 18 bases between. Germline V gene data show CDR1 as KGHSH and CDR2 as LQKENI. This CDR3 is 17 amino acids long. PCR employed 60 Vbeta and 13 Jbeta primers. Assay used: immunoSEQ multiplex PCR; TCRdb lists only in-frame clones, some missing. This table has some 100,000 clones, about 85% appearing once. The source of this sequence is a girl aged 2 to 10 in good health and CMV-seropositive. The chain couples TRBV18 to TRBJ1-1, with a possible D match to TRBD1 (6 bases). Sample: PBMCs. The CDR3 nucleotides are TGTGCCAGCTCACCTCAACCCGGGGGGCAGGCGAACACTGAAGCTTTCTTT. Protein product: CASSPQPGGQANTEAFF.